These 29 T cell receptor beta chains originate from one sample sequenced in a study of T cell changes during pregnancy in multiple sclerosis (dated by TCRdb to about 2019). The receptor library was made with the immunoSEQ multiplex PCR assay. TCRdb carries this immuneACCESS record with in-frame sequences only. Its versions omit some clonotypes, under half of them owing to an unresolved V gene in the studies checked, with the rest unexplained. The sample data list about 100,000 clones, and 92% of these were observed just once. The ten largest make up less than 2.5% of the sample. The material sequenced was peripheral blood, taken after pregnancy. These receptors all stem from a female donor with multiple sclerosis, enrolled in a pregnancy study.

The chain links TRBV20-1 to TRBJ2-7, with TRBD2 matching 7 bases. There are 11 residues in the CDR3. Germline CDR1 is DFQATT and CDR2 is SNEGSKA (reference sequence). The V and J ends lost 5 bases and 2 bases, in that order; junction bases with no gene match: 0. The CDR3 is CSAGGAYEQYF. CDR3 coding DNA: TGCAGTGCTGGGGGGGCCTACGAGCAGTACTTC.

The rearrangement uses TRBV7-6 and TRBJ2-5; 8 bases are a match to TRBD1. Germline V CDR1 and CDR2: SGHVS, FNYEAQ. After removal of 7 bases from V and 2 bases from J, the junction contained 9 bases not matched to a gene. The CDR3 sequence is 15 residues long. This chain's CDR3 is CASIPGGVPQETQYF. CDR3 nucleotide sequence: TGTGCCAGCATCCCAGGGGGCGTACCGCAAGAGACCCAGTACTTC.

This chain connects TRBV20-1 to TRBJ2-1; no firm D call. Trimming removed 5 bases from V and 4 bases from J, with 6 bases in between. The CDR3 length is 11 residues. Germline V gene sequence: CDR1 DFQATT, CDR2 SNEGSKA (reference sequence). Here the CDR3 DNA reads TGCAGTGCTGTTCCGTACAATGAGCAGTTCTTC. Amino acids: CSAVPYNEQFF.

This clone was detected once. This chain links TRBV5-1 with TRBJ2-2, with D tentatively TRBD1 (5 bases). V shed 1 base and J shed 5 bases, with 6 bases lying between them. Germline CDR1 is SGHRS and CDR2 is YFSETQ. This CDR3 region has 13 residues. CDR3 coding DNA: TGCGCCAGCAGCTTGAAGGGGACCGGGGAGCTGTTTTTT. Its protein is CASSLKGTGELFF.

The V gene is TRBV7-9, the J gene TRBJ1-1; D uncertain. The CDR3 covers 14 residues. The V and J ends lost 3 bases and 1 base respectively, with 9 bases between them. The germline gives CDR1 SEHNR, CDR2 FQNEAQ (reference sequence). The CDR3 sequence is CASSFYGENTEAFF. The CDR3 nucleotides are TGTGCCAGCAGCTTCTACGGGGAGAACACTGAAGCTTTCTTT.

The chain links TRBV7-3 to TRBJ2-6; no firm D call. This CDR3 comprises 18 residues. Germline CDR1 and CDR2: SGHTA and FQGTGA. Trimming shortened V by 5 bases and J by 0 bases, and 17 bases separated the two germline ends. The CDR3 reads CASSPRLSGSSGANVLTF. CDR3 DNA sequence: TGTGCCAGCAGCCCTCGCCTATCGGGTAGCTCTGGGGCCAACGTCCTGACTTTC.

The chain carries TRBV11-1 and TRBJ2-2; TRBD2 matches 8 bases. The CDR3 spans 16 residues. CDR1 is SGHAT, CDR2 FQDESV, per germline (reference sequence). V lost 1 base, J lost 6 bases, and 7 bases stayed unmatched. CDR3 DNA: TGTGCCAGCAGCTTAGGACTAGCGACAAGCCCCGGGGAGCTGTTTTTT. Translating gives CASSLGLATSPGELFF. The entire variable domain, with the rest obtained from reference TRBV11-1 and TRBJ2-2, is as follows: EAEVAQSPRYKITEKSQAVAFWCDPISGHATLYWYRQILGQGPELLVQFQDESVVDDSQLPKDRFSAERLKGVDSTLKIQPAELGDSAMYLCASSLGLATSPGELFFGEGSRLTVL.

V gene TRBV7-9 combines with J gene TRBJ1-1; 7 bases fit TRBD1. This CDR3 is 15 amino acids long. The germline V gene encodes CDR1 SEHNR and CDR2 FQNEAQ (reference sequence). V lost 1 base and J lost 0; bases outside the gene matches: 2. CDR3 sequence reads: CASSLGQGMNTEAFF. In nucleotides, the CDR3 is TGTGCCAGCAGCTTAGGACAGGGCATGAACACTGAAGCTTTCTTT. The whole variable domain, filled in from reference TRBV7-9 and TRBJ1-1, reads DTGVSQNPRHKITKRGQNVTFRCDPISEHNRLYWYRQTLGQGPEFLTYFQNEAQLEKSRLLSDRFSAERPKGSFSTLEIQRTEQGDSAMYLCASSLGQGMNTEAFFGQGTRLTVV.

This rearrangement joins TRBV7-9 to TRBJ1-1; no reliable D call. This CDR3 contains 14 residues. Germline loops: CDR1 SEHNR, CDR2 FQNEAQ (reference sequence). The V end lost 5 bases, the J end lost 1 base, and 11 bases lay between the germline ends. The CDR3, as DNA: TGTGCCAGCAGCGCATGGGCCCAGAACACTGAAGCTTTCTTT. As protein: CASSAWAQNTEAFF.

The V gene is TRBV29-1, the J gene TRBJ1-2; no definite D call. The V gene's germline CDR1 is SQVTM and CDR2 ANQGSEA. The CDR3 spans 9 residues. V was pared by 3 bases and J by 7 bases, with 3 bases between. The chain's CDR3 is CSVESGYTF. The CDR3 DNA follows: TGCAGCGTTGAGAGTGGCTACACCTTC.

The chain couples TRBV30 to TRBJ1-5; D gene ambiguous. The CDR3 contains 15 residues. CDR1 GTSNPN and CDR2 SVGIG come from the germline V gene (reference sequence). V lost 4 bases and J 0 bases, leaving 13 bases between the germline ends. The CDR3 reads CAWNQRGGSNQPQHF. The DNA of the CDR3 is TGTGCCTGGAACCAACGGGGAGGTAGCAATCAGCCCCAGCATTTT.

CDR3 in amino acids: CASSPPWGGKGVGYTF. In DNA form, the CDR3 reads TGTGCCAGCAGCCCCCCCTGGGGGGGCAAAGGGGTTGGCTACACCTTC. The rearrangement joins TRBV7-7 to TRBJ1-2, with D maybe TRBD1 (6 bases). V lost 5 bases and J 7 bases, leaving 23 bases between the germline ends. Germline-derived CDR1 and CDR2 are SSHAT and FNYEAQ (reference sequence). This CDR3 spans 16 amino acids.

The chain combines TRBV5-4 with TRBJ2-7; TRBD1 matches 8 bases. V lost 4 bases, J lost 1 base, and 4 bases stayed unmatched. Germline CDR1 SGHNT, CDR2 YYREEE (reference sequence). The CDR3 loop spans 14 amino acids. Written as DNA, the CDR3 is TGTGCCAGCAGCATCCGGGACAGGTCCTACGAGCAGTACTTC. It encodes CASSIRDRSYEQYF.

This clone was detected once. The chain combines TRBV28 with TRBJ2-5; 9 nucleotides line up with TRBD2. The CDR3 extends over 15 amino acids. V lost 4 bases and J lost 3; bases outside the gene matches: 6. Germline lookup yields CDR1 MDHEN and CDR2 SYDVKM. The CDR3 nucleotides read TGTGCCAGCAGTTCTGGTGCGGGAGGGGAAGAGACCCAGTACTTC. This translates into CASSSGAGGEETQYF.

CDR3: CASSLVGVSPLHF. DNA for the CDR3: TGTGCCAGCAGTTTAGTAGGAGTTTCACCCCTCCACTTT. The chain employs TRBV27 and TRBJ1-6; no clear D gene. Germline loops: CDR1 MNHEY, CDR2 SMNVEV (reference sequence). The V and J ends lost 2 bases and 9 bases respectively, with 8 bases between them. This CDR3 spans 13 amino acids.

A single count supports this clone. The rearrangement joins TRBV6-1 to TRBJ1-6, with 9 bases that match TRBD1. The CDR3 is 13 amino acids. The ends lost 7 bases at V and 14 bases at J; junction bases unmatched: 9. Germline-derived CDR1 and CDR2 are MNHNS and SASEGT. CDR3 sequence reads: CASNGQGTGSLHF. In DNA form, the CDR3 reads TGTGCCAGCAATGGACAGGGGACAGGATCCCTCCACTTT.

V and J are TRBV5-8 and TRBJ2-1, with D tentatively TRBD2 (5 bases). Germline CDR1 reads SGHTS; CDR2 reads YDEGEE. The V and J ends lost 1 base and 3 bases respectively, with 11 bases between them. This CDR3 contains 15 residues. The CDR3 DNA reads TGTGCCAGCAGCTTGTACGAGGGCCACTACAATGAGCAGTTCTTC. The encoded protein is CASSLYEGHYNEQFF.

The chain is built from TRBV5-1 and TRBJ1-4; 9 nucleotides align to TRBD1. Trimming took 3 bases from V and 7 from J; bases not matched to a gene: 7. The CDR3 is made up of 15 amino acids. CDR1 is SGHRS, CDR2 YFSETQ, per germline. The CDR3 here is CASSSTGGLGEKLFF. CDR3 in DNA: TGCGCCAGCAGCTCAACAGGGGGCTTGGGTGAAAAACTGTTTTTT.

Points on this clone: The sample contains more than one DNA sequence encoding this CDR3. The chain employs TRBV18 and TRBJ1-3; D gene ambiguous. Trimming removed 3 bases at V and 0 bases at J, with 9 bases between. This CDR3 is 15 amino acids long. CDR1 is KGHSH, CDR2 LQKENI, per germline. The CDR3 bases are TGTGCCAGCTCACCGGGAGGGATCTCTGGAAACACCATATATTTT. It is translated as CASSPGGISGNTIYF.

CDR3 sequence: CASSQDLWGVSSYNSPLHF. DNA for the CDR3: TGCGCCAGCAGCCAAGACTTGTGGGGAGTGAGCTCCTATAATTCACCCCTCCACTTT. The chain has TRBV4-1 and TRBJ1-6; D uncertain. Germline V gene sequence: CDR1 MGHRA, CDR2 YSYEKL. V gave up 0 bases and J gave up 0 bases, with 15 bases separating them. CDR3 length: 19 amino acids.

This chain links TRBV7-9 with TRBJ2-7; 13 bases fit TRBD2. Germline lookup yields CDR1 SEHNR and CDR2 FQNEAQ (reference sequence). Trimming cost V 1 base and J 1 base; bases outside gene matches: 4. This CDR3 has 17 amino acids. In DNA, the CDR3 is TGTGCCAGCAGCTTAGGAGGACTAGCGGGGGATTCCTACGAGCAGTACTTC. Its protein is CASSLGGLAGDSYEQYF.

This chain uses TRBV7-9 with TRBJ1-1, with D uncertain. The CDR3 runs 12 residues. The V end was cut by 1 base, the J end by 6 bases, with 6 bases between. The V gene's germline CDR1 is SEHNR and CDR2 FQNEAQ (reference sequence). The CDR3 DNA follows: TGTGCCAGCAGCTTAGTGTCCGCTGAAGCTTTCTTT. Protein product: CASSLVSAEAFF.

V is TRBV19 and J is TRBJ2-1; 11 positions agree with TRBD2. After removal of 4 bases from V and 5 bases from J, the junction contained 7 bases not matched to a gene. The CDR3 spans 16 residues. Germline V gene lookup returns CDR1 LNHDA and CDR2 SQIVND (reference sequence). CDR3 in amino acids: CASSTRGLAAHNEQFF. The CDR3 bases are TGTGCCAGTAGTACACGGGGACTAGCGGCCCACAATGAGCAGTTCTTC.

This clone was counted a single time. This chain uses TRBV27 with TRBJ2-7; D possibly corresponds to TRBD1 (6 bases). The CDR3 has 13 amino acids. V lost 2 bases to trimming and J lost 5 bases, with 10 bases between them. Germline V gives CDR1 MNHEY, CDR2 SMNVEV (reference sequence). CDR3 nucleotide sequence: TGTGCCAGCAGTTTAGTGGGGGCCAACGAGCAGTACTTC. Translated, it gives CASSLVGANEQYF.

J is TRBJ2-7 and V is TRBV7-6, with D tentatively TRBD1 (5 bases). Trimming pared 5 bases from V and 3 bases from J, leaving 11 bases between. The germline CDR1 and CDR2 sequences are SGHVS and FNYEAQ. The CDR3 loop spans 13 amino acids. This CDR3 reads CASSPAQGYEQYF. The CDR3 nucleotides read TGTGCCAGCAGCCCCGCGCAGGGCTACGAGCAGTACTTC.

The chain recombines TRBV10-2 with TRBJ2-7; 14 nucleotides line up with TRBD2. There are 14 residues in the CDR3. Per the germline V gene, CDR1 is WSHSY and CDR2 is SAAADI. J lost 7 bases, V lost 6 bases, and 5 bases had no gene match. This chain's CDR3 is CASRTSGGAREQYF. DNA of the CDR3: TGCGCCAGCAGGACTAGCGGGGGGGCCAGGGAGCAGTACTTC.

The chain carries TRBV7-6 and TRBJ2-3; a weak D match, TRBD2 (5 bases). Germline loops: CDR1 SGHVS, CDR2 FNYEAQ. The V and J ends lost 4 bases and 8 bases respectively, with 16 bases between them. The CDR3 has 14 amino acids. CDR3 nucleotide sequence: TGTGCCAGCAGCTCCACCGGTGAGGGAACTACGCAGTATTTT. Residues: CASSSTGEGTTQYF.

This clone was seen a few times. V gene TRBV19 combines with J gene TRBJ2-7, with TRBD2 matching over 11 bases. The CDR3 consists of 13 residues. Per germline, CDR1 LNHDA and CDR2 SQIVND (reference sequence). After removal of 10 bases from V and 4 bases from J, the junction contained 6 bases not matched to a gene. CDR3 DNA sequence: TGTGCCACTTCGACTAGCGGGGTTTACGAGCAGTACTTC. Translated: CATSTSGVYEQYF.

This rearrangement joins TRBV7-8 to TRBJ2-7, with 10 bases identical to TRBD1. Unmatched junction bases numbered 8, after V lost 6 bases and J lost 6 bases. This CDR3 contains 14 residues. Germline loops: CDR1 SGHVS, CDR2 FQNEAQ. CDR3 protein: CASRYTGTGAEQYF. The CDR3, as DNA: TGTGCCAGCAGATATACCGGGACAGGGGCCGAGCAGTACTTC. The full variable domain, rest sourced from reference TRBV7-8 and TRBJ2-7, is GAGVSQSPRYKVAKRGQDVALRCDPISGHVSLFWYQQALGQGPEFLTYFQNEAQLDKSGLPSDRFFAERPEGSVSTLKIQRTQQEDSAVYLCASRYTGTGAEQYFGPGTRLTVT.